Below, one T cell receptor (beta chain) is given with its context. Its specificity is unknown. Despite likely unrecorded immune exposures, the donors were nominally healthy at the time of sampling. The CDR3 length is 14 residues. V lost 0 bases and J 0 bases, leaving 3 bases between the germline ends. Per germline, CDR1 SGHRS and CDR2 YFSETQ. This specimen belongs to a study of cytomegalovirus exposure and HLA in healthy donors. At the level of the study: In a previous analysis, about 100 million unique TCR beta sequences were found from 150 million to 200 million T cells. The early release's HLA-typed donors yielded some 85 million unique TCRs. The study, taken as a whole, reports: Near-uniform donor sequencing depth was presumed by presence/absence analyses.

A multiplex PCR was run with 60 Vbeta primers and 13 Jbeta primers. TCRdb's table, derived via immunoSEQ multiplex PCR, lists solely in-frame clones and lacks some. The sample lists some 59,000 clones; under 90% were seen once. The rearrangement joins TRBV5-1 to TRBJ1-4; D is undetermined. This clonotype was obtained from a young woman in good health and CMV-seronegative. The sequenced sample consisted of PBMCs. The CDR3 nucleotides are TGCGCCAGCAGCTTGGCCGCAACTAATGAAAAACTGTTTTTT. This translates into CASSLAATNEKLFF.